These 12 T cell receptor beta chains were sequenced from one sample in a study of cytomegalovirus exposure and HLA in healthy donors. PCR involved 60 Vbeta and 13 Jbeta primers. The data were produced by immunoSEQ multiplex PCR, yet TCRdb's version contains in-frame clones alone and is incomplete. Among under 200,000 clones listed, roughly 70% were seen once. Sequencing used PBMCs. The source of these receptors is a woman in her twenties or thirties in good health and CMV-seronegative.

The table lists this clone with a few counts. V usage is TRBV11-2 and J usage is TRBJ2-1; D gene unclear. The CDR3 contains 15 residues. V dropped 2 bases and J dropped 8 bases, with 16 bases sitting between them. From germline, CDR1 is SGHAT and CDR2 FQNNGV. DNA of the CDR3: TGTGCCAGCAGCTTATCCTGGATTAGCTTGGATGAGCAGTTCTTC. This gives the protein CASSLSWISLDEQFF.

By frequency in the sample, this clone is medium-sized. This sequence joins TRBV4-1 and TRBJ2-1, with 14 bases aligning to TRBD2. Germline loops: CDR1 MGHRA, CDR2 YSYEKL. J was trimmed by 8 bases and V by 3 bases; bases with no gene match: 9. This CDR3 is built from 17 residues. The chain's CDR3 is CASSHRLAGGRLDEQFF. The DNA of the CDR3 is TGCGCCAGCAGCCATAGACTAGCGGGAGGGCGGTTGGATGAGCAGTTCTTC.

Of note for this clone: A read error may produce the germline difference seen at one junction end. The rearrangement joins TRBV5-4 to TRBJ2-5; TRBD1 matches 12 bases. The J call may be mistaken, given a closer DNA end match to TRBJ2-7. The length of the CDR3 is 14 residues. Germline CDR1 SGHNT, CDR2 YYREEE (reference sequence). The CDR3 spells CASRLGQGAYEQYF. The CDR3 DNA reads as TGTGCCAGCAGGTTGGGACAGGGGGCTTACGAGCAGTACTTC.

The gene calls are TRBV19 and TRBJ2-7, with 9 bases aligning to TRBD1. The CDR3 is 15 residues long. Germline assignment: CDR1 LNHDA and CDR2 SQIVND (reference sequence). V lost 6 bases, J lost 4 bases, and 10 bases stayed unmatched. The CDR3 region has the DNA TGTGCCAGTAGCCCGGGACAGGGAAACCTTTACGAGCAGTACTTC. Translated: CASSPGQGNLYEQYF.

This clone has only a few counts. This chain links TRBV18 with TRBJ2-7; the D gene is possibly TRBD2 (6 bases). CDR1 is KGHSH and CDR2 is LQKENI in the germline V gene. There are 14 residues in the CDR3. V dropped 2 bases and J dropped 5 bases, with 13 bases sitting between them. In DNA, the CDR3 is TGTGCCAGCTCACCAGCGGCGGGATCCCACGAGCAGTACTTC. It codes for CASSPAAGSHEQYF.

The chain recombines TRBV19 with TRBJ1-1; D is perhaps TRBD1 (6 bases). CDR1 and CDR2 (germline): LNHDA, SQIVND (reference sequence). The germline V and J ends were trimmed by 3 bases and 0 bases, with 8 bases remaining between them. The CDR3 covers 14 residues. CDR3 in amino acids: CASSMGQVNTEAFF. The CDR3 DNA reads TGTGCCAGTAGTATGGGACAAGTGAACACTGAAGCTTTCTTT.

The CDR3 sequence is CASSRQGSTEAFF. The CDR3 DNA is TGTGCCAGCTCCCGACAGGGTAGCACTGAAGCTTTCTTT. The V gene is TRBV2, the J gene TRBJ1-1, with 7 bases aligning to TRBD1. The CDR3 totals 13 residues. The V segment lost 8 bases and the J segment 4 bases; nucleotides outside the gene matches: 7. The germline V gene has CDR1 SNHLY and CDR2 FYNNEI.

The chain has TRBV27 and TRBJ2-7, with TRBD1 as a possible D gene (5 bases). The V end lost 4 bases, the J end lost 2 bases, and 9 bases lay between the germline ends. This CDR3 is built from 13 residues. Germline lookup yields CDR1 MNHEY and CDR2 SMNVEV (reference sequence). The CDR3 protein is CASSWGGTYEQYF. The CDR3 DNA reads TGTGCCAGCAGTTGGGGCGGCACCTACGAGCAGTACTTC.

The chain joins TRBV7-2 to TRBJ2-2, with 10 bases identical to TRBD2. The junction had 5 bases not matched to a gene; V was cut back by 1 base and J by 6 bases. The CDR3 is 16 amino acids. The germline CDR1 and CDR2 sequences are SGHTA and FQGNSA. CDR3 in DNA: TGTGCCAGCAGCTTAGTTGGGACTAGCGTGGCCGGGGAGCTGTTTTTT. Its translation: CASSLVGTSVAGELFF.

The rearrangement joins TRBV28 to TRBJ1-1; 11 bases align to TRBD1. J lost 2 bases, V lost 8 bases, and 4 bases had no gene match. Per germline, CDR1 MDHEN and CDR2 SYDVKM. The CDR3 has 14 amino acids. The CDR3: CASRGQGGNTEAFF. CDR3 coding DNA: TGTGCCAGCCGGGGACAGGGGGGAAACACTGAAGCTTTCTTT.

The gene calls are TRBV9 and TRBJ2-7; 8 nucleotides agree with TRBD2. The CDR3 totals 15 residues. Germline V lookup: CDR1 SGDLS, CDR2 YYNGEE. The V and J ends lost 3 bases and 5 bases, in that order; junction bases with no gene match: 10. The CDR3 bases are TGTGCCAGCAGCGCGGGGTTTAGCGGGGAGGACGAGCAGTACTTC. This encodes CASSAGFSGEDEQYF.

The gene calls are TRBV19 and TRBJ1-6; perhaps TRBD1 as D (6 bases). Germline V CDR1 and CDR2: LNHDA, SQIVND (reference sequence). V gave up 5 bases and J gave up 7 bases, with 12 bases separating them. This CDR3 spans 14 amino acids. The CDR3 loop is CASSPRTVNSPLHF. CDR3 DNA: TGTGCCAGTAGTCCCAGGACAGTCAATTCACCCCTCCACTTT.